Listed below are T cell receptor beta chains from one sample, sequenced in a study of T-cell reconstitution after alpha-beta-depleted transplantation in children. TCRdb reprocessed the PCR reads via MiXCR and lists one record per CDR3 protein. The sample contains 450,000 to 600,000 distinct CDR3 sequences, 10% to 15% of which appear only once. The sample in question was PBMCs, mostly from graft donor cells, obtained 360 days after TCRalphabeta/CD19-depleted stem cell transplant. The receptors were sampled from a male patient younger than 18 who had a stem cell transplant for acute myeloid leukemia, so the T cells may come from the graft donor. CDR3s include the opening cysteine and the closing phenylalanine or tryptophan. A D gene is named only where the DNA matches it firmly. Only part of the rows carry a size: once, few, many, or a class if the clone is expanded.

CDR3 length: 10; J gene: TRBJ2-7; V gene: TRBV28; clone size: .; D gene: .; CDR3 protein: CASSLTEQYF; CDR3 DNA: TGTGCCAGCAGTCTGACCGAGCAGTACTTC
CDR3 length: 14; J gene: TRBJ2-6; V gene: TRBV9; clone size: .; D gene: .; CDR3 protein: CASSEGMGANVLTF; CDR3 DNA: TGTGCCAGCAGTGAGGGGATGGGGGCCAACGTCCTGACTTTC
CDR3 length: 21; J gene: TRBJ2-4; V gene: TRBV25-1; clone size: .; D gene: TRBD2; CDR3 protein: CASSELGTAGLAGSNKNIQYF; CDR3 DNA: TGTGCCAGCAGTGAATTAGGGACAGCTGGACTAGCGGGGTCTAACAAAAACATTCAGTACTTC
CDR3 length: 16; J gene: TRBJ2-5; V gene: TRBV11-1; clone size: .; D gene: TRBD2; CDR3 protein: CASRKGTSGSLETQYF; CDR3 DNA: TGTGCCAGCAGGAAAGGGACTAGCGGGAGCTTAGAGACCCAGTACTTC
CDR3 length: 15; J gene: TRBJ2-7; V gene: TRBV28; clone size: few; D gene: .; CDR3 protein: CASSLTAWASYEQYF; CDR3 DNA: TGTGCCAGCAGTCTCACGGCTTGGGCCTCCTACGAGCAGTACTTC
CDR3 length: 14; J gene: TRBJ2-7; V gene: TRBV12-3/TRBV12-4; clone size: many; D gene: .; CDR3 protein: CASSFTGSSYEQYF; CDR3 DNA: TGTGCCAGCAGTTTCACCGGGAGCTCCTACGAGCAGTACTTC
CDR3 length: 16; J gene: TRBJ2-2; V gene: TRBV28; clone size: .; D gene: .; CDR3 protein: CASSLRRQIDTGELFF; CDR3 DNA: TGTGCCAGCAGTTTACGCAGGCAGATTGACACCGGGGAGCTGTTTTTT
CDR3 length: 11; J gene: TRBJ2-2; V gene: TRBV10-3; clone size: few; D gene: .; CDR3 protein: CAITSTGELFF; CDR3 DNA: TGTGCCATCACTTCTACCGGGGAGCTGTTTTTT
CDR3 length: 16; J gene: TRBJ2-7; V gene: TRBV12-3/TRBV12-4; clone size: few; D gene: TRBD2; CDR3 protein: CASTSLAGIETYEQYF; CDR3 DNA: TGTGCCAGCACCTCCCTAGCGGGGATTGAGACCTACGAGCAGTACTTC
CDR3 length: 15; J gene: TRBJ2-7; V gene: TRBV6-5; clone size: .; D gene: .; CDR3 protein: CASNKVAPDVDEQYF; CDR3 DNA: TGTGCCAGCAACAAAGTGGCCCCAGACGTCGACGAGCAGTACTTC
CDR3 length: 12; J gene: TRBJ2-1; V gene: TRBV6-2/TRBV6-3; clone size: few; D gene: .; CDR3 protein: CASSYPTPEQFF; CDR3 DNA: TGTGCCAGCAGTTACCCCACCCCTGAGCAGTTCTTC
CDR3 length: 15; J gene: TRBJ2-1; V gene: TRBV12-5; clone size: many; D gene: TRBD1; CDR3 protein: CASVDKGQGAQKQFF; CDR3 DNA: TGTGCTAGTGTAGACAAGGGACAGGGGGCGCAGAAGCAGTTCTTC
CDR3 length: 14; J gene: TRBJ2-7; V gene: TRBV29-1; clone size: .; D gene: TRBD2; CDR3 protein: CSVLDSGRVYEQYF; CDR3 DNA: TGCAGCGTCCTAGATAGCGGGAGGGTCTACGAGCAGTACTTC
CDR3 length: 12; J gene: TRBJ2-1; V gene: TRBV7-3; clone size: .; D gene: .; CDR3 protein: CASSSHENEQFF; CDR3 DNA: TGTGCCAGCAGCTCCCACGAGAATGAGCAGTTCTTC
CDR3 length: 14; J gene: TRBJ2-7; V gene: TRBV29-1; clone size: .; D gene: TRBD2; CDR3 protein: CSVEGTSGTYEQYF; CDR3 DNA: TGCAGCGTTGAAGGGACTAGCGGAACCTACGAGCAGTACTTC
CDR3 length: 13; J gene: TRBJ2-7; V gene: TRBV12-3/TRBV12-4; clone size: few; D gene: .; CDR3 protein: CASTPGLAYEQYF; CDR3 DNA: TGTGCCAGCACCCCTGGGCTAGCCTACGAGCAGTACTTC
CDR3 length: 14; J gene: TRBJ1-1; V gene: TRBV29-1; clone size: few; D gene: TRBD1; CDR3 protein: CSVQVEGARTEAFF; CDR3 DNA: TGCAGCGTTCAAGTAGAGGGGGCGCGGACTGAAGCTTTCTTT
CDR3 length: 13; J gene: TRBJ2-7; V gene: TRBV30; clone size: many; D gene: .; CDR3 protein: CAWSQGNFYEQYF; CDR3 DNA: TGTGCCTGGAGTCAGGGAAATTTCTACGAGCAGTACTTC
CDR3 length: 16; J gene: TRBJ2-5; V gene: TRBV24-1; clone size: .; D gene: .; CDR3 protein: CATSDLGGLGQETQYF; CDR3 DNA: TGTGCCACCAGTGATTTAGGGGGGCTCGGGCAGGAGACCCAGTACTTC
CDR3 length: 16; J gene: TRBJ1-5; V gene: TRBV7-9; clone size: few; D gene: TRBD1; CDR3 protein: CASSQGEGDSNQPQHF; CDR3 DNA: TGTGCCAGCAGCCAGGGGGAGGGGGATAGCAATCAGCCCCAGCATTTT
CDR3 length: 14; J gene: TRBJ2-7; V gene: TRBV20-1; clone size: few; D gene: .; CDR3 protein: CSARVWGHVYEQYF; CDR3 DNA: TGCAGTGCTAGGGTCTGGGGACACGTCTACGAGCAGTACTTC
CDR3 length: 13; J gene: TRBJ1-3; V gene: TRBV29-1; clone size: few; D gene: .; CDR3 protein: CSVRRLGGNTIYF; CDR3 DNA: TGCAGCGTTCGAAGGTTAGGTGGAAACACCATATATTTT
CDR3 length: 16; J gene: TRBJ2-1; V gene: TRBV20-1; clone size: once; D gene: TRBD2; CDR3 protein: CSARTLGTRFYNEQFF; CDR3 DNA: TGCAGTGCTAGGACCTTAGGGACTAGATTCTACAATGAGCAGTTCTTC
CDR3 length: 11; J gene: TRBJ2-7; V gene: TRBV20-1; clone size: many; D gene: .; CDR3 protein: CSAPDRYEQYF; CDR3 DNA: TGCAGTGCACCAGACCGATACGAGCAGTACTTC
CDR3 length: 15; J gene: TRBJ2-1; V gene: TRBV20-1; clone size: few; D gene: TRBD2; CDR3 protein: CSAGGGGNSYNEQFF; CDR3 DNA: TGCAGTGCCGGGGGGGGAGGTAATTCCTACAATGAGCAGTTCTTC
CDR3 length: 14; J gene: TRBJ1-1; V gene: TRBV12-3/TRBV12-4; clone size: few; D gene: .; CDR3 protein: CASSLRGVNTEAFF; CDR3 DNA: TGTGCCAGCAGTTTAAGGGGAGTGAACACTGAAGCTTTCTTT
CDR3 length: 16; J gene: TRBJ2-2; V gene: TRBV10-3; clone size: .; D gene: .; CDR3 protein: CAISEPERVEGGELFF; CDR3 DNA: TGTGCCATCAGTGAGCCCGAGCGGGTCGAAGGAGGGGAGCTGTTTTTT
CDR3 length: 14; J gene: TRBJ2-1; V gene: TRBV6-1; clone size: few; D gene: TRBD2; CDR3 protein: CASSLAGGTGEQFF; CDR3 DNA: TGTGCCAGCAGTCTAGCGGGAGGGACGGGTGAGCAGTTCTTC
CDR3 length: 14; J gene: TRBJ2-3; V gene: TRBV20-1; clone size: .; D gene: TRBD1; CDR3 protein: CSAREDRGSDTQYF; CDR3 DNA: TGCAGTGCTAGAGAGGACAGGGGATCAGATACGCAGTATTTT
CDR3 length: 16; J gene: TRBJ2-1; V gene: TRBV7-3; clone size: .; D gene: TRBD2; CDR3 protein: CASSLMTSGSENEQFF; CDR3 DNA: TGTGCCAGCAGCTTGATGACTAGCGGGAGTGAGAATGAGCAGTTCTTC
CDR3 length: 16; J gene: TRBJ2-7; V gene: TRBV27; clone size: few; D gene: TRBD2; CDR3 protein: CASSSIAGEGNYEQYF; CDR3 DNA: TGTGCCAGCAGTTCTATAGCGGGAGAGGGGAACTACGAGCAGTACTTC
CDR3 length: 12; J gene: TRBJ2-7; V gene: TRBV10-3; clone size: few; D gene: .; CDR3 protein: CAIKQGDYEQYF; CDR3 DNA: TGTGCCATCAAACAGGGCGACTACGAGCAGTACTTC
CDR3 length: 17; J gene: TRBJ2-3; V gene: TRBV7-2; clone size: few; D gene: TRBD2; CDR3 protein: CASSLAIAGIYTDTQYF; CDR3 DNA: TGTGCCAGCAGCCTAGCTATAGCGGGAATTTACACAGATACGCAGTATTTT
CDR3 length: 17; J gene: TRBJ1-5; V gene: TRBV7-9; clone size: few; D gene: .; CDR3 protein: CASSHWGWAAGDQPQHF; CDR3 DNA: TGTGCCAGCAGCCACTGGGGATGGGCCGCGGGGGATCAGCCCCAGCATTTT
CDR3 length: 17; J gene: TRBJ2-5; V gene: TRBV7-2; clone size: .; D gene: TRBD2; CDR3 protein: CASSSGLAGVIQETQYF; CDR3 DNA: TGTGCCAGCAGCTCGGGACTAGCGGGAGTGATACAAGAGACCCAGTACTTC
CDR3 length: 16; J gene: TRBJ2-1; V gene: TRBV3-1; clone size: many; D gene: .; CDR3 protein: CASSQEGTLTYNEQFF; CDR3 DNA: TGTGCCAGCAGCCAAGAAGGGACTCTTACCTACAATGAGCAGTTCTTC
CDR3 length: 14; J gene: TRBJ1-2; V gene: TRBV20-1; clone size: .; D gene: .; CDR3 protein: CSARDTGTNYGYTF; CDR3 DNA: TGCAGTGCTAGAGATACGGGAACTAACTATGGCTACACCTTC
CDR3 length: 15; J gene: TRBJ2-7; V gene: TRBV28; clone size: .; D gene: TRBD1; CDR3 protein: CASSPPDRVGYEQYF; CDR3 DNA: TGTGCCAGCAGTCCTCCGGACAGGGTAGGCTACGAGCAGTACTTC
CDR3 length: 14; J gene: TRBJ2-7; V gene: TRBV7-8; clone size: .; D gene: TRBD1; CDR3 protein: CASSSGQGNGKQYF; CDR3 DNA: TGTGCCAGCAGCTCCGGACAGGGGAATGGGAAGCAGTACTTC
CDR3 length: 15; J gene: TRBJ2-7; V gene: TRBV5-1; clone size: many; D gene: TRBD2; CDR3 protein: CASSRVSGDSYEQYF; CDR3 DNA: TGCGCCAGCTCACGGGTGAGCGGGGACTCCTACGAGCAGTACTTC
CDR3 length: 14; J gene: TRBJ2-1; V gene: TRBV7-3; clone size: .; D gene: .; CDR3 protein: CASSSSHSSNEQFF; CDR3 DNA: TGTGCCAGCAGCTCGTCCCATTCTAGTAATGAGCAGTTCTTC
CDR3 length: 12; J gene: TRBJ2-7; V gene: TRBV20-1; clone size: .; D gene: .; CDR3 protein: CSARVPGAEQYF; CDR3 DNA: TGCAGTGCTAGAGTGCCAGGGGCCGAGCAGTACTTC
CDR3 length: 15; J gene: TRBJ2-5; V gene: TRBV7-2; clone size: many; D gene: .; CDR3 protein: CASSLWGAREETQYF; CDR3 DNA: TGTGCCAGCAGCCTTTGGGGGGCTAGAGAAGAGACCCAGTACTTC
CDR3 length: 15; J gene: TRBJ1-4; V gene: TRBV28; clone size: .; D gene: .; CDR3 protein: CASSHRAPAGEKLFF; CDR3 DNA: TGTGCCAGCAGCCACCGGGCCCCAGCTGGTGAAAAACTGTTTTTT
CDR3 length: 17; J gene: TRBJ2-3; V gene: TRBV20-1; clone size: .; D gene: .; CDR3 protein: CSASRLTSLYPTDTQYF; CDR3 DNA: TGCAGTGCTAGTCGACTGACATCCCTGTACCCCACAGATACGCAGTATTTT